The rows below give T cell receptor beta chains drawn from one sample of a study of cytomegalovirus exposure and HLA in healthy donors. TCRdb keeps only in-frame clones here, not all; method: immunoSEQ multiplex PCR. The table for this sample gives approximately 150,000 clones. Material: PBMCs. These receptors came from a male donor in good health and CMV-seronegative. Both conserved end residues are part of each CDR3. Each record gives: J gene, V gene, CDR3 protein.

j_gene: TRBJ2-3
v_gene: TRBV7-2
CDR3aa: CASSFLAGVDTQYF

j_gene: TRBJ1-2
v_gene: TRBV7-9
CDR3aa: CASSLAGGQGYTF

j_gene: TRBJ1-5
v_gene: TRBV4-3
CDR3aa: CASSQATGNQPQHF

j_gene: TRBJ2-7
v_gene: TRBV2
CDR3aa: CASSDPSGSSLEQYF

j_gene: TRBJ1-6
v_gene: TRBV18
CDR3aa: CASSPLEIGVLSRYSPLHF

j_gene: TRBJ2-7
v_gene: TRBV11-2
CDR3aa: CASSSSLAINEQYF

j_gene: TRBJ2-1
v_gene: TRBV6-4
CDR3aa: CAKIAGGNEQFF

j_gene: TRBJ2-3
v_gene: TRBV9
CDR3aa: CASSGNYRGLLDTDTQYF

j_gene: TRBJ1-5
v_gene: TRBV7-6
CDR3aa: CASSLDPGKPQHF

j_gene: TRBJ1-2
v_gene: TRBV5-6
CDR3aa: CASSLAGTPLNYGYTF

j_gene: TRBJ1-2
v_gene: TRBV27
CDR3aa: CASSIAGGPAGYTF

j_gene: TRBJ2-7
v_gene: TRBV28
CDR3aa: CASSFRDMAVHEQYF

j_gene: TRBJ1-1
v_gene: TRBV6-1
CDR3aa: CASSEGGTGIMNTEAFF

j_gene: TRBJ2-7
v_gene: TRBV18
CDR3aa: CASSRPWAQGSYEQYF

j_gene: TRBJ2-1
v_gene: TRBV6-6
CDR3aa: CASSYPPNGNEQFF

j_gene: TRBJ1-2
v_gene: TRBV19
CDR3aa: CASRPIGAQGGGYTF

j_gene: TRBJ2-5
v_gene: TRBV5-1
CDR3aa: CASSSTLEVGAQYF

j_gene: TRBJ1-1
v_gene: TRBV18
CDR3aa: CASSLRQGQDTEAFF

j_gene: TRBJ2-1
v_gene: TRBV7-2
CDR3aa: CASRLAGGAGGYNEQFF

j_gene: TRBJ2-2
v_gene: TRBV5-5
CDR3aa: CASSLALEWELFF

j_gene: TRBJ2-3
v_gene: TRBV5-1
CDR3aa: CASSLMTSGRADTQYF

j_gene: TRBJ2-7
v_gene: TRBV15
CDR3aa: CATSRPRPSGEQYF

j_gene: TRBJ2-7
v_gene: TRBV30
CDR3aa: CAWSVGQGARDEQYF

j_gene: TRBJ2-7
v_gene: TRBV5-1
CDR3aa: CASSPVSSYEQYF

j_gene: TRBJ2-7
v_gene: TRBV6-5
CDR3aa: CASSYSTGAYEQYF

j_gene: TRBJ1-1
v_gene: TRBV9
CDR3aa: CASSDGGDFAEAFF

j_gene: TRBJ1-2
v_gene: TRBV18
CDR3aa: CASSPRESKGYTF

j_gene: TRBJ1-2
v_gene: TRBV28
CDR3aa: CASSSPRVSYGYTF

j_gene: TRBJ2-2
v_gene: TRBV6-6
CDR3aa: CASSYDRRTGELFF

j_gene: TRBJ1-3
v_gene: TRBV7-6
CDR3aa: CASSMGQGVGNTIYF

j_gene: TRBJ2-7
v_gene: TRBV28
CDR3aa: CASSPVWTGGSYEQYF

j_gene: TRBJ2-1
v_gene: TRBV27
CDR3aa: CASSLLAGVYNEQFF

j_gene: TRBJ2-1
v_gene: TRBV19
CDR3aa: CASSRGVIGHEQFF

j_gene: TRBJ2-3
v_gene: TRBV6-6
CDR3aa: CASSTLRGGGSDTQYF

j_gene: TRBJ1-2
v_gene: TRBV9
CDR3aa: CASSPGGGQGDYGYTF

j_gene: TRBJ2-1
v_gene: TRBV7-6
CDR3aa: CASSLEREFYNEQFF

j_gene: TRBJ2-5
v_gene: TRBV15
CDR3aa: CATSSNMGGLETQYF

j_gene: TRBJ1-4
v_gene: TRBV14
CDR3aa: CASSQDQTRNEKLFF

j_gene: TRBJ2-5
v_gene: TRBV10-2
CDR3aa: CASSVGGETQYF